The rows below give T cell receptor beta chains drawn from one sample of a study of blood T cell repertoires in COVID-19. Clones were read by immunoSEQ multiplex PCR, and TCRdb kept only the in-frame ones, dropping some. Of roughly 80,000 clones in the sample, 84% were seen once. Sequencing used peripheral blood. The source of these receptors is a man aged 45-65 years with acute or convalescent COVID-19. The CDR3 runs from the conserved cysteine through the conserved F or W. The D gene is left open where the match is weak. Rows may omit the clone size; those that give it use once, few, many or a size class.

TRBV6-6	.	TRBD1	TRBJ1-2	TGTGCCAGCATTAGGGACAGAGACCACTATGGCTACACCTTC	CASIRDRDHYGYTF
TRBV27	.	.	TRBJ1-1	TGTGCCAGCAGTTTGAACCCCACAGTGATTAGAGCTTTCTTT	CASSLNPTVIRAFF
TRBV30	.	TRBD2	TRBJ2-7	TGTGCCTGGAGTCCGGGGGGGTACGAGCAGTACTTC	CAWSPGGYEQYF
TRBV30	.	TRBD1	TRBJ2-7	TGTGCCTGGGGCCCCCGGGACAGGGTAGTCAACGAGCAGTACTTC	CAWGPRDRVVNEQYF
TRBV28	.	TRBD1	TRBJ1-2	TGTGCCAGCAGTTATCCCCGGGGACAGGAGGGCTACACCTTC	CASSYPRGQEGYTF
TRBV4-1	.	.	TRBJ2-2	TGCGCCAGCAGCCCTCGCTTGGGCGACACCGGGGAGCTGTTTTTT	CASSPRLGDTGELFF
TRBV7-2	once	TRBD1	TRBJ1-4	TGTGCCAGCAGCCCCGGACAGGGGAACAATAATGAAAAACTGTTTTTT	CASSPGQGNNNEKLFF
TRBV24-1	.	.	TRBJ2-1	TGTGCCACCAGTGGCCCTCACAGGGTGGCGGGAGCGAGTGAGCAGTTCTTC	CATSGPHRVAGASEQFF
TRBV13	once	TRBD1	TRBJ2-2	TGTGCCAGCAGCTTGGGACAGAGGAACACCGGGGAGCTGTTTTTT	CASSLGQRNTGELFF
TRBV5-5	.	.	TRBJ1-5	TGTGCCAGCAGCTTGGTAGATTCTCAGCCCCAGCATTTT	CASSLVDSQPQHF
TRBV30	.	.	TRBJ1-2	TGTGCCTGGAGTGTTAACAGCTGGGGCTACACCTTC	CAWSVNSWGYTF
TRBV24-1	.	.	TRBJ2-1	TGTGCCACCAGTGATCCACAGGGCTTCTCCTACAATGAGCAGTTCTTC	CATSDPQGFSYNEQFF
TRBV6-2/TRBV6-3	.	TRBD2	TRBJ2-1	TGTGCCAGCAGTTATAGCGGGAGCTCCTACAATGAGCAGTTCTTC	CASSYSGSSYNEQFF
TRBV4-1	.	.	TRBJ1-5	TGCGCCAGCAGCCACGAGGCACAGGGTTTTGGGAGCAATCAGCCCCAGCATTTT	CASSHEAQGFGSNQPQHF
TRBV5-5	.	.	TRBJ1-1	TGTGCCAGCAGCACAAGGGGTGTCCCTGAAGCTTTCTTT	CASSTRGVPEAFF
TRBV4-3	.	TRBD2	TRBJ2-1	TGCGCCAGCAGCCAAGATCGGAAGGGGACTAGCGGGAGGGCCAGGCCGCCGGATGAGCAGTTCTTC	CASSQDRKGTSGRARPPDEQFF
TRBV29-1	.	.	TRBJ1-2	TGCAGCGTTGCGGGGTCGGGTGGCTACACCTTC	CSVAGSGGYTF
TRBV19	once	.	TRBJ1-2	TGTGCCAGTAGTCCCCTAACGAGGCTTATGTATGGCTACACCTTC	CASSPLTRLMYGYTF
TRBV4-2	.	.	TRBJ2-3	TGTGCCAGCAGCCAAGATCGGGCGGGGGCCAGGGATACGCAGTATTTT	CASSQDRAGARDTQYF
TRBV6-6	once	TRBD1	TRBJ1-2	TGTGCCAGCAGTTGGACAGGGGGCGAGGGCTACACCTTC	CASSWTGGEGYTF
TRBV11-3	.	.	TRBJ2-7	TGTGCCAGCAGCCGCGACACTGCCTACGAGCAGTACTTC	CASSRDTAYEQYF
TRBV7-8	few	TRBD1	TRBJ2-1	TGTGCCAGCAGCACGACTAACAGGGGCAATGAGCAGTTCTTC	CASSTTNRGNEQFF
TRBV6-2/TRBV6-3	few	.	TRBJ2-3	TGTGCCAGCAGCCTCGTACAGAAAACAGATACGCAGTATTTT	CASSLVQKTDTQYF
TRBV5-1	.	.	TRBJ1-2	TGCGCCAGCAGCTTGGGTCTGGGGGCAAACTATGGCTACACCTTC	CASSLGLGANYGYTF
TRBV29-1	.	TRBD1	TRBJ2-2	TGCAGCGTTAAGGTGACAGGGAGCCTCGGGACCGGGGAGCTGTTTTTT	CSVKVTGSLGTGELFF
TRBV3-1/TRBV3-2	.	TRBD1	TRBJ2-1	TGTGCCAGCAGCCAAGAAGGAGCAGGGGGTTTCTTGTTCTTC	CASSQEGAGGFLFF
TRBV5-5	.	TRBD2	TRBJ2-7	TGTGCCAGCAGCTTGGCAGGCGGGAGTGCATACGAGCAGTACTTC	CASSLAGGSAYEQYF
TRBV5-1	.	.	TRBJ1-2	TGCGCCAGCAGAAGACCGGGACAAAACTATGGCTACACCTTC	CASRRPGQNYGYTF
TRBV10-3	.	TRBD2	TRBJ2-1	TGTGCCATCAGTTTGGCTGAGCGGGGCGGTGAGCAGTTCTTC	CAISLAERGGEQFF
TRBV3-1/TRBV3-2	.	TRBD2	TRBJ2-3	TGTGCCAGCAGCCTAGCGGGAGAACCAGATACGCAGTATTTT	CASSLAGEPDTQYF
TRBV11-2	.	TRBD2	TRBJ2-7	TGTGCCAGCAGCGGACTAGCGGGAATCTCATACGAGCAGTACTTC	CASSGLAGISYEQYF
TRBV19	.	TRBD1	TRBJ1-1	TGTGCCAGTAGTATTCCGGGACAGGGGAAAACTGAAGCTTTCTTT	CASSIPGQGKTEAFF
TRBV5-4	.	.	TRBJ2-1	TGTGCCAGCAGCTTGGGGGAACTAGTCAACAATGAGCAGTTCTTC	CASSLGELVNNEQFF
TRBV9	.	TRBD1	TRBJ2-1	TGTGCCAGCAGCCTAGGGACAGGGCCCTACAATGAGCAGTTCTTC	CASSLGTGPYNEQFF
TRBV28	.	TRBD1	TRBJ2-2	TGTGCCAGCAGTTGGGACAGGGTATCCACCGGGGAGCTGTTTTTT	CASSWDRVSTGELFF
TRBV3-1/TRBV3-2	.	.	TRBJ2-1	TGTGCCGAGCCCACCGGCGGGGCCTACAATGAGCAGTTCTTC	CAEPTGGAYNEQFF
TRBV18	.	.	TRBJ2-3	TGTGCCAGCTCACGGATATGGAGGCCAGATACGCAGTATTTT	CASSRIWRPDTQYF
TRBV9	.	TRBD2	TRBJ2-2	TGTGCCAGCAGCGTTAAGGGACTAGCGGGGGAAAAACCCAACACCGGGGAGCTGTTTTTT	CASSVKGLAGEKPNTGELFF
TRBV28	.	.	TRBJ2-7	TGTGCCAGCAGCTACACACAGGGCTCCTACGAGCAGTACTTC	CASSYTQGSYEQYF
TRBV19	.	TRBD2	TRBJ2-2	TGTGCCAGTAGTATAGGTCTAGCGGGAGGCCCGAACACCGGGGAGCTGTTTTTT	CASSIGLAGGPNTGELFF
TRBV5-1	.	TRBD2	TRBJ2-7	TGCGCCAGCAGCCTGTTTCCGGGACTAGCGGGGCAACCTTGGAACGAGCAGTACTTC	CASSLFPGLAGQPWNEQYF
TRBV18	.	TRBD1	TRBJ2-5	TGTGCCAGCTCAGGACAGGGGACCCAAGAGACCCAGTACTTC	CASSGQGTQETQYF
TRBV13	.	TRBD2	TRBJ2-1	TGTGCCAGCAGCTTTGGGACTAGCGGGAGAAATGAGCAGTTCTTC	CASSFGTSGRNEQFF
TRBV29-1	.	TRBD1	TRBJ2-7	TGCAGCGTTCGAAGGGGGACAGGGGCCACCTACGAGCAGTACTTC	CSVRRGTGATYEQYF
TRBV6-2/TRBV6-3	.	.	TRBJ1-5	TGTGCCAGCAGTTACCCGTTAGCGGGGTTTAGTCCCCAGCATTTT	CASSYPLAGFSPQHF
TRBV7-2	.	TRBD1	TRBJ2-4	TGTGCCAGCAGCTTAGTAGGGGACAGGGGGGACATTCAGTACTTC	CASSLVGDRGDIQYF
TRBV28	.	.	TRBJ2-7	TGTGCCAGCAGTGTATCAGGGCCCTACGAGCAGTACTTC	CASSVSGPYEQYF
TRBV5-1	.	.	TRBJ1-5	TGCGCCAGGAGACTTCAGCCCCAGCATTTT	CARRLQPQHF
TRBV9	.	TRBD2	TRBJ2-3	TGTGCCAGCAGCGCGGGACTAGCGGAACCTAGCACAGATACGCAGTATTTT	CASSAGLAEPSTDTQYF
TRBV6-5	.	.	TRBJ2-3	TGTGCCAGCAGTTACTCTGGCTCATCCACAGATACGCAGTATTTT	CASSYSGSSTDTQYF
TRBV7-2	.	TRBD2	TRBJ2-1	TGTGCCAGCAGCCGGACTAGCGGAAACTACAATGAGCAGTTCTTC	CASSRTSGNYNEQFF
TRBV24-1	.	TRBD1	TRBJ2-7	TGTGCCACCGCCGGGACAGGGGGCCTGTACTTC	CATAGTGGLYF
TRBV24-1	.	TRBD1	TRBJ2-3	TGTGCCACCAGTGATACCGGGACAGGGAGCCCAGATACGCAGTATTTT	CATSDTGTGSPDTQYF
TRBV19	.	TRBD2	TRBJ2-2	TGTGCCAGTAGTATTGCGGGGGTTCGGACCGGGGAGCTGTTTTTT	CASSIAGVRTGELFF
TRBV2	.	.	TRBJ2-7	TGTGCCAGCAGTGAAAACGGTCAGGGGATGTCCGAGCAGTACTTC	CASSENGQGMSEQYF